The 3 T cell receptor beta chains below come from one sample, sequenced in a study of human CD8 memory T cell subsets. It was CCR7+ PD-1+ TIGIT+ early memory CD8+ T cells with exhausted-like traits that constituted TPEX cells. TCR beta was sequenced from UMI-tagged 5' RACE libraries. TCRdb reprocessed the 5' RACE reads; each CDR3 protein has one entry and no DNA is given. The sample table sets out some 6,100 distinct CDR3 sequences. The sequencing input was CD8+ T cells from PBMCs. Receptors originate from a human donor in good health.

The chain couples TRBV20-1 to TRBJ1-2; the D gene TCRdb calls, TRBD1, cannot be checked with no DNA. Germline lookup yields CDR1 DFQATT and CDR2 SNEGSKA (reference sequence). The CDR3 length is 12 residues. This chain's CDR3 is CSAGGLGYGYTF.

The rearrangement links TRBV7-2 to TRBJ2-1; TCRdb indicates TRBD2, and absent DNA this call remains unverified. Germline assignment: CDR1 SGHTA and CDR2 FQGNSA. The length of the CDR3 is 17 residues. The CDR3 sequence: CASSLALRLEDYNEQFF.

J is TRBJ1-2 and V is TRBV5-1; TCRdb reports TRBD1, a call that lacks DNA to check it against. CDR3 size: 13 residues. Per the germline V gene, CDR1 is SGHRS and CDR2 is YFSETQ. The chain's CDR3 is CASLTGMEYGYTF.